The source of this TCR beta chain is a study of blood T cell repertoires in COVID-19. The CDR3 has 15 amino acids. Looked up from germline, CDR1 is SGHRS and CDR2 is YFSETQ. V shed 4 bases and J shed 2 bases, with 15 bases lying between them. This clone was observed a single time. Libraries were prepared by immunoSEQ multiplex PCR; TCRdb keeps only in-frame clonotypes and omits some of them. The profile shows 150,000 to 170,000 clones, around 74% of them singletons. Sample: peripheral blood. This chain uses TRBV5-1 with TRBJ1-1; D perhaps matches TRBD1 (6 bases). This receptor was identified in a woman older than 75 with acute or convalescent COVID-19. In nucleotides, the CDR3 is TGCGCCAGCAGCCGTGGACAGACGACTAACACTGAAGCTTTCTTT. Amino acid sequence: CASSRGQTTNTEAFF.